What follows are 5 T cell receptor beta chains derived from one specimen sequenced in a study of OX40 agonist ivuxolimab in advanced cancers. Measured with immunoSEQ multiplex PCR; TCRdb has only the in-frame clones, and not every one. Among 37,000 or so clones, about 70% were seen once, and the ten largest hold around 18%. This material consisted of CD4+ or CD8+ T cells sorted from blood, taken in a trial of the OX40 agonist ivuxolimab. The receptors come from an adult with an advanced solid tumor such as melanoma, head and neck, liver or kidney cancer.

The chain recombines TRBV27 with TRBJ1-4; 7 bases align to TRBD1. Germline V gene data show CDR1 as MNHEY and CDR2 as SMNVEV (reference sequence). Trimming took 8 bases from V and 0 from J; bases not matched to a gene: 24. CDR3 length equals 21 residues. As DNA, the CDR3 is TGTGCCAGCGGACAATTGCCTTTATACAGGGGAGTGGTAGCAACTAATGAAAAACTGTTTTTT. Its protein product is CASGQLPLYRGVVATNEKLFF.

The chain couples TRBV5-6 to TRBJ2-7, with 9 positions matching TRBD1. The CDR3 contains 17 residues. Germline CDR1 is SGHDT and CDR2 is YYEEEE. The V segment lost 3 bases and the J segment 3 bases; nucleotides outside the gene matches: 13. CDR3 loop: CASSSLLRDREGYEQYF. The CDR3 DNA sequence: TGTGCCAGCAGCTCCCTGCTCCGGGACAGGGAGGGCTACGAGCAGTACTTC.

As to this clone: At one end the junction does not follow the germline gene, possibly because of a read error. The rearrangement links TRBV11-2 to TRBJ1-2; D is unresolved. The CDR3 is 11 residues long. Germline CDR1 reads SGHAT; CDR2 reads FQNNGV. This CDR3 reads CASSLGGKYLF. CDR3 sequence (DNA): TGTGCCAGCAGCTTAGGAGGCAAATACCTCTTC. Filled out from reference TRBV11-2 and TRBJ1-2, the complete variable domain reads EAGVAQSPRYKIIEKRQSVAFWCNPISGHATLYWYQQILGQGPKLLIQFQNNGVVDDSQLPKDRFSAERLKGVDSTLKIQPAKLEDSAVYLCASSLGGKYLFGSGTRLTVV.

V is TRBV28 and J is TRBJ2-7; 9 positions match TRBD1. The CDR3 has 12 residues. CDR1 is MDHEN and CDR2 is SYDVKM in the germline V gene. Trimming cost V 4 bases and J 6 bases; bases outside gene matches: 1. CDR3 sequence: CASSWGQGEQYF. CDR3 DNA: TGTGCCAGCAGTTGGGGACAGGGCGAGCAGTACTTC.

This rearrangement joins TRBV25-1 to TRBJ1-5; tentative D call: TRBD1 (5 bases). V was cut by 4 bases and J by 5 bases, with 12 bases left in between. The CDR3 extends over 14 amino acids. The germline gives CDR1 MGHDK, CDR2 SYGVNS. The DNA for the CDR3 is TGTGCCAGCAGTGTACAGGTTCCTCATCAGCCCCAGCATTTT. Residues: CASSVQVPHQPQHF.